This entry describes one T cell receptor beta chain. Its target is not known. CDR3 length: 15 residues. V was clipped by 1 base and J by 5 bases, with 11 bases between them. In germline, CDR1 is SGHTA, CDR2 FQGNSA. The whole isolated RNA underwent reverse transcription, so sequencing captured expressed TCRB transcripts. The assay was immunoSEQ multiplex PCR, and TCRdb's table has in-frame clones only and misses some. Here the sample spans approximately 150,000 clones, 10% to 15% being singletons. Without exception, sorted populations had purity beyond 95%. This sample is drawn from a study of beta chain features in type 1 diabetes. Across the whole study: Similarity in age, gender and cell yields was seen between patients and healthy donors. Study-wide results and limits: All four CD4+ subsets of Type 1 diabetes patients contained TCRB CDR3s that were moderately but significantly shorter.

The chain employs TRBV7-2 and TRBJ2-2; D possibly corresponds to TRBD2 (6 bases). This TCR came from a man in his late teens or twenties with type 1 diabetes. Sequenced material: central memory CD4+ T cells from blood. The CDR3 coding sequence is TGTGCCAGCAGCTTAGTGGGGGGAGAAACCGGGGAGCTGTTTTTT. It specifies CASSLVGGETGELFF.